The 7 T cell receptor beta chains below come from one sample, sequenced in a study of T cell repertoires in cytomegalovirus infection. TCRdb reprocessed the reads with MiXCR, giving one entry per CDR3 protein. In the table there are more than 400,000 distinct CDR3 sequences, more than 20% of which are singletons. Input material: PBMCs. These receptors all come from a human donor in good health (CMV status not recorded). Some clones in this sample may be carry-over from other donors' samples.

This clonotype was detected a few times. The CDR3 DNA is TGTGCCAGTTGTGACGGGACAGGGTATAATTCACCCCTCCACTTT. This translates into CASCDGTGYNSPLHF. This chain connects TRBV19 to TRBJ1-6, with 9 bases aligning to TRBD1. Germline CDR1 and CDR2: LNHDA and SQIVND (reference sequence). CDR3 length equals 15 residues. Losses at the gene ends were 8 bases for V and 4 bases for J; bases not matched to a gene: 6.

This clonotype was seen many times. The chain uses TRBV6-1 and TRBJ1-2; D is perhaps TRBD1 (6 bases). The ends were cut back, 6 bases at V and 4 bases at J, with 12 bases in the middle. The CDR3 totals 13 residues. Germline CDR1 reads MNHNS; CDR2 reads SASEGT. The CDR3 loop is CASSPGQLYGYTF. The CDR3, as DNA: TGTGCCAGCAGCCCCGGACAGCTCTATGGCTACACCTTC.

V and J are TRBV12-3 or TRBV12-4 and TRBJ2-7; 9 nucleotides line up with TRBD1. The CDR3 consists of 13 residues. With 5 bases clipped from V and 6 bases from J, the junction kept 5 bases outside the gene matches. The CDR3 bases are TGTGCCAGCAGTCGGACAGGGGCGGTCGAGCAGTACGTC. Residues: CASSRTGAVEQYV.

V and J are TRBV27 and TRBJ1-2; D perhaps matches TRBD1 (5 bases). Between the trimmed V and J ends, which lost 0 bases and 4 bases, there was a span of 12 bases. CDR1 and CDR2 (germline): MNHEY, SMNVEV (reference sequence). This CDR3 has 15 amino acids. The chain's CDR3 is CASSLSRGGGYGYTF. Here the CDR3 DNA reads TGTGCCAGCAGTTTATCTCGGGGCGGAGGCTATGGCTACACCTTC.

Comments on this clonotype: One junction end does not reproduce the germline sequence, and a read error may be involved. The chain has TRBV6-1 and TRBJ2-1, with 7 bases identical to TRBD2. CDR3 length: 17 amino acids. CDR1 MNHNS and CDR2 SASEGT come from the germline V gene. DNA of the CDR3: TGTGCCAGCAGTTTATCCCCCGGGGGGATAGCCCCGCCAGAGCCGTTCTTC. Its protein product is CASSLSPGGIAPPEPFF.

The chain is built from TRBV24-1 and TRBJ2-1; perhaps TRBD1 as D (6 bases). The CDR3 totals 15 residues. Germline V lookup: CDR1 KGHDR, CDR2 SFDVKD. V was clipped by 3 bases and J by 0 bases, with 8 bases between them. The CDR3: CATSDGDISYNEQFF. Written as DNA, the CDR3 is TGTGCCACCAGTGATGGGGACATCTCCTACAATGAGCAGTTCTTC.

The chain is built from TRBV20-1 and TRBJ2-1, with TRBD2 matching over 15 bases. The CDR3 is 15 residues long. Trimming removed 3 bases from V and 6 bases from J; junction bases left unmatched: 3. Germline V gene sequence: CDR1 DFQATT, CDR2 SNEGSKA (reference sequence). CDR3 region: CSASGTSGRSNEQFF. CDR3 DNA sequence: TGCAGTGCTAGTGGGACTAGCGGGAGGTCCAATGAGCAGTTCTTC.